One TCR beta chain is described in this entry. The antigen is undetermined. Germline loops: CDR1 SGHAT, CDR2 FQNNGV. This CDR3 region has 16 residues. The germline V and J ends were trimmed by 5 bases and 0 bases, with 14 bases remaining between them. The sample belongs to a study of shared clonotypes between healthy human individuals. General study results and limits: Read depth was anticipated to influence clonotype sharing among donors.

There were no recent acute infections or vaccinations among the donors, who were healthy HIV-negative adults. Original analysis: With immunoSEQ giving junction-only sequences and no quality scores, filtering differed. Only in-frame clones appear in the TCRdb table, and some are missing; sequencing was by immunoSEQ multiplex PCR. The V and J calls and clone size were taken over from that table, and D and trimming were inferred from the DNA. Of some 1,400,000 clones detected, more than 95% appear once; the ten largest clones hold about 1.2%. The chain recombines TRBV11-2 with TRBJ2-1; no clear D. The TCR sequence derives from a man aged 25 to 40 in good health. Sequenced material: naive CD4+ T cells sorted from blood. Regarding subset: CD45RA+ positively selected. The CDR3 DNA follows: TGTGCCAGCAGCCCACGGGCACAGAGCTCCTACAATGAGCAGTTCTTC. Protein product: CASSPRAQSSYNEQFF.